This record concerns one TCR beta chain sequence. The antigen remains unidentified. 60 Vbeta and 13 Jbeta primers were used in PCR. Authors' data handling: Later analysis identified around 85 million unique TCR beta chains, 9 million to 12 million shared. Assay: immunoSEQ multiplex PCR; the TCRdb copy retains only in-frame clones and omits some. That table supplies the V and J calls and clone size; D and trimming were determined from the DNA. The sample consists of about 140,000 clones, 82% of them appearing once. Trimming took off 4 bases at V and 6 bases at J, with 13 bases between the two ends. CDR3 size: 13 residues. Germline V gene data show CDR1 as SGHRS and CDR2 as YFSETQ. This specimen belongs to a study of cytomegalovirus exposure and HLA in healthy donors. Study-level findings and limits: Earlier findings revealed that most TCR beta V segments proved productive either about 87% or about 30% of the time.

This clonotype was obtained from a man aged 18 to 30 in good health and CMV-seropositive. The chain joins TRBV5-1 to TRBJ1-1; unclear D gene. Sequenced material: PBMCs. The CDR3 region is CASSNNGVSEAFF. The CDR3 bases are TGCGCCAGCAGCAATAACGGGGTTTCTGAAGCTTTCTTT.